This T cell receptor (beta chain) came from a study of control samples from healthy donors and cancer patients. V lost 3 bases to trimming and J lost 3 bases; unmatched junction nucleotides: 6. Germline lookup yields CDR1 SEHNR and CDR2 FQNEAQ (reference sequence). CDR3 length: 16 residues. The table came from immunoSEQ multiplex PCR; TCRdb's copy has only in-frame clones and leaves some out. The sample holds 50,000 to 75,000 clones, approximately 85% seen once. The rearrangement joins TRBV7-9 to TRBJ2-1; 9 positions agree with TRBD1. The receptor was derived from a middle-aged man in good health. Sequencing was done on a sample of blood. CDR3 DNA sequence: TGTGCCAGCAGCTTTAGGGGACAGGGTATCTACAATGAGCAGTTCTTC. Its protein product is CASSFRGQGIYNEQFF.